Reported below is one TCR beta chain. Its target is not known. The sample is drawn from a study of shared clonotypes between healthy human individuals. Overall study findings and caveats: Deeper or shallower sequencing was expected to change how clonotypes are shared among donors.

Sorted-subset replicate PCRs used around 0.2 ug DNA, approximately 33,000 T cell genomes. The method was immunoSEQ multiplex PCR; TCRdb's version includes in-frame clones alone and lacks a portion of them. This sample yields about 1 million clones, of which roughly 80% are seen a single time; approximately 1.5% belongs to the top ten. The CDR3 runs 17 residues. Germline CDR1 is LNHNV and CDR2 is YYDKDF (reference sequence). V lost 8 bases and J 4 bases, leaving 24 bases between the germline ends. Material: memory CD4+ T cells sorted from blood. Specified subset: CD45RA-negative fraction. The chain has TRBV15 and TRBJ2-1; D may be TRBD1 or TRBD2 (6 bases each). The receptor was isolated from a man aged 18 to 29 in good health. CDR3 region: CATLPEGGALGYNEQFF. In DNA form, the CDR3 reads TGTGCCACCCTCCCTGAGGGGGGCGCCCTTGGATACAATGAGCAGTTCTTC.